One sample yielded the 17 T cell receptor beta chains listed below, sequenced in a study of vaccination and CD4 T cells after COVID-19. The sample's treatment: approximately nine-day PBMC culture with coronavirus spike peptide pools or control peptides (ViraFEST assay). The assay that was used to sequence DNA from cultured CD4+ T cells was the Oncomine TCR Beta short-read assay. TCRdb recomputed calls from the PCR reads with MiXCR, one row per CDR3 protein. The sample contains over 12,000 distinct CDR3 sequences, about 41% of which appear only once. No antigen has been assigned to these receptors. Sequenced: CD4+ T cells from blood, cultured in vitro. The receptors originated from a human donor who had recovered from COVID-19.

V usage is TRBV25-1 and J usage is TRBJ1-5; no clear D gene. V was pared by 5 bases and J by 1 base, with 3 bases between. This CDR3 is 12 amino acids long. Per germline, CDR1 MGHDK and CDR2 SYGVNS. The CDR3 DNA reads as TGTGCCAGCAGTTGGAGCAATCAGCCCCAGCATTTT. This encodes CASSWSNQPQHF.

This clonotype was observed a few times. The chain joins TRBV24-1 to TRBJ1-5, with TRBD1 identical over 9 bases. Germline V gives CDR1 KGHDR, CDR2 SFDVKD. The J segment lost 8 bases and the V segment lost 2 bases, leaving 6 bases of the junction unmatched. The CDR3 length is 15 residues. In nucleotides, the CDR3 is TGTGCCACCAGTGATTCGGGACAGGGCGGTAAGCCCCAGCATTTT. Translation: CATSDSGQGGKPQHF.

This clonotype was found a few times. This chain joins TRBV10-2 and TRBJ1-2, with no clear D. Germline V CDR1 and CDR2: WSHSY, SAAADI. The CDR3 spans 12 residues. Trimming removed 2 bases from V and 3 bases from J, with 4 bases in between. The CDR3 here is CASSEGYYGYTF. As DNA, the CDR3 is TGCGCCAGCAGTGAGGGATACTATGGCTACACCTTC.

V is TRBV4-2 and J is TRBJ2-2; 9 bases are a match to TRBD1. In germline, CDR1 is LGHNA, CDR2 YNFKEQ. The CDR3 contains 20 residues. Trimming cost V 1 base and J 0 bases; bases outside gene matches: 12. CDR3 DNA: TGTGCCAGCAGCCAAGCGCCGGGACAGGGATCTCGTTCGAACACCGGGGAGCTGTTTTTT. Its translation is CASSQAPGQGSRSNTGELFF.

J is TRBJ1-1 and V is TRBV6-4; D might be TRBD1 (5 bases). Germline V gene lookup returns CDR1 MRHNA and CDR2 SNTAGT. Trimming left V 5 bases short and J 5 bases short, with 15 bases between. CDR3 length equals 14 residues. The CDR3 region has the DNA TGTGCCAGCAGTCGAGGAGGGGAGGGGACTGAAGCTTTCTTT. As protein: CASSRGGEGTEAFF.

This rearrangement joins TRBV27 to TRBJ2-2; 9 bases line up with TRBD1. Germline CDR1 MNHEY, CDR2 SMNVEV (reference sequence). V dropped 5 bases and J dropped 6; count of bases not matched to a gene: 7. The CDR3 extends over 15 amino acids. CDR3 DNA: TGTGCCAGCAGTGATCCGGGACAGGGCCCCGGGGAGCTGTTTTTT. It specifies CASSDPGQGPGELFF.

The chain couples TRBV5-6 to TRBJ1-2; 9 nucleotides align to TRBD1. With 5 bases clipped from V and 4 bases from J, the junction kept 12 bases outside the gene matches. Germline V lookup: CDR1 SGHDT, CDR2 YYEEEE. This CDR3 is 16 amino acids long. The CDR3 protein is CASRSPGQGDGYGYTF. The CDR3 bases are TGTGCCAGCAGATCGCCGGGACAGGGAGATGGCTATGGCTACACCTTC. Drawing the rest from reference TRBV5-6 and TRBJ1-2, the complete variable domain is DAGVTQSPTHLIKTRGQQVTLRCSPKSGHDTVSWYQQALGQGPQFIFQYYEEEERQRGNFPDRFSGHQFPNYSSELNVNALLLGDSALYLCASRSPGQGDGYGYTFGSGTRLTVV.

The chain joins TRBV2 to TRBJ1-2; 8 nucleotides line up with TRBD1. CDR1 is SNHLY, CDR2 FYNNEI, per germline. This CDR3 is built from 15 residues. Trimming removed 8 bases from V and 4 bases from J; junction bases left unmatched: 12. The CDR3 DNA sequence: TGTGCCAGCCGGCAGGGGGCACCTGTCGGCTATGGCTACACCTTC. This codes for CASRQGAPVGYGYTF.

The chain employs TRBV30 and TRBJ1-6, with 7 bases aligning to TRBD1. V lost 2 bases, J lost 6 bases, and 7 bases stayed unmatched. The CDR3 totals 15 residues. Germline V lookup: CDR1 GTSNPN, CDR2 SVGIG (reference sequence). The CDR3 here is CAWSYHRGLNSPLHF. The DNA for the CDR3 is TGTGCCTGGAGTTACCACAGGGGTCTTAATTCACCCCTCCACTTT.

The V and J genes are TRBV7-2 and TRBJ2-7; a possible D gene is TRBD1 (7 bases). The CDR3 consists of 15 residues. V lost 5 bases to trimming and J lost 0 bases, with 14 bases between them. Germline values: CDR1 SGHTA, CDR2 FQGNSA. The CDR3 sequence is CASSTQGGPSYEQYF. CDR3 coding DNA: TGTGCCAGCAGCACGCAGGGGGGTCCCTCCTACGAGCAGTACTTC.

The chain couples TRBV6-2 or TRBV6-3 to TRBJ2-3; D perhaps matches TRBD2 (6 bases). The CDR3 length is 14 residues. V was pared by 8 bases and J by 8 bases, with 20 bases between. Germline CDR1 is MNHEY and CDR2 is SVGEGT. The CDR3 reads CASLGGRLGFTQYF. The CDR3 bases are TGTGCCAGCCTCGGGGGAAGATTAGGCTTTACGCAGTATTTT.

The V gene is TRBV7-9, the J gene TRBJ2-3; the match to TRBD1 covers 10 bases. The CDR3 runs to 15 residues. The V gene's germline CDR1 is SEHNR and CDR2 FQNEAQ (reference sequence). V gave up 5 bases and J gave up 1 base; unmatched junction bases: 3. The CDR3 is CASSAGQGGTDTQYF. The CDR3 DNA sequence: TGTGCCAGCAGCGCAGGACAGGGGGGCACAGATACGCAGTATTTT.

The chain joins TRBV12-3 or TRBV12-4 to TRBJ2-2; D gene uncertain. V lost 4 bases, J lost 1 base, and 10 bases lay in between. The CDR3 loop spans 15 amino acids. Written as DNA, the CDR3 is TGTGCCAGCAGTTCGGTCTTGCTGAACACCGGGGAGCTGTTTTTT. Encoded protein: CASSSVLLNTGELFF.

The rearrangement uses TRBV2 and TRBJ2-3, with D possibly matching TRBD2 (6 bases). Trimming shortened V by 6 bases and J by 2 bases, and 12 bases separated the two germline ends. CDR1 and CDR2 from the germline V gene are SNHLY and FYNNEI. This CDR3 spans 14 amino acids. The CDR3 loop is CASSPLAYTDTQYF. The CDR3, as DNA: TGTGCCAGCAGCCCCCTAGCGTACACAGATACGCAGTATTTT.

In this sample, this clonotype turned up a few times. V gene TRBV27 combines with J gene TRBJ2-7; D possibly matches TRBD1 or TRBD2 (6 bases each). V gave up 2 bases and J gave up 0 bases, with 17 bases separating them. The CDR3 is 17 residues long. CDR1 is MNHEY and CDR2 is SMNVEV in the germline V gene (reference sequence). The CDR3 coding sequence is TGTGCCAGCAGTTTACACAGGGTGGTCGGGAGCTCCTACGAGCAGTACTTC. This gives the protein CASSLHRVVGSSYEQYF.

This clonotype has only a few counts. V usage is TRBV20-1 and J usage is TRBJ2-2; D is possibly TRBD1 (6 bases). The length of the CDR3 is 16 residues. Trimming shortened V by 4 bases and J by 5 bases, and 20 bases separated the two germline ends. The germline V gene has CDR1 DFQATT and CDR2 SNEGSKA (reference sequence). CDR3 protein: CSAIQGPLGRTGELFF. CDR3 nucleotides: TGCAGTGCTATACAGGGCCCTCTGGGTAGGACCGGGGAGCTGTTTTTT.

The V gene is TRBV19, the J gene TRBJ2-7; 7 bases agree with TRBD2. Germline-derived CDR1 and CDR2 are LNHDA and SQIVND (reference sequence). Trimming removed 6 bases from V and 1 base from J; junction bases left unmatched: 9. This CDR3 comprises 15 residues. CDR3 bases: TGTGCCAGTAGCCCGCGGGGGACGCCGTCCTACGAGCAGTACTTC. Protein sequence: CASSPRGTPSYEQYF.